These T cell receptor beta chains were read from a single sample in a study of OX40 agonist ivuxolimab in advanced cancers. The protocol was immunoSEQ multiplex PCR, while the TCRdb copy is restricted to in-frame clones and leaves out a portion. The table shows 15,000 to 20,000 clones, with over 75% occurring only once. The sequences come from CD4+ or CD8+ T cells sorted from blood, collected in a trial of the OX40 agonist ivuxolimab. The origin of the receptors is an adult with an advanced solid tumor such as melanoma, head and neck, liver or kidney cancer. CDR3s include the opening cysteine and the closing phenylalanine or tryptophan. D genes are given only for firm matches. Expanded clones get a size class; other rows say once, few or many, or leave the size out.

TRBV19,.,.,TRBJ1-2,CASSTGDSNYGYTF,TGTGCCAGTAGTACCGGGGATTCTAACTATGGCTACACCTTC
TRBV20-1,.,.,TRBJ1-2,CSAYQLYGYTF,TGCAGTGCTTATCAGCTGTATGGCTACACCTTC
TRBV7-2,TRBD2,.,TRBJ2-7,CASSLPTSVRDEQYF,TGTGCCAGCAGCTTACCTACTAGCGTTAGGGACGAGCAGTACTTC
TRBV9,.,.,TRBJ1-3,CASSGILGEGTRGNTIYF,TGTGCCAGCAGCGGCATCCTCGGGGAGGGGACCCGAGGAAACACCATATATTTT
TRBV2,TRBD2,.,TRBJ2-2,CASSALAGGRTGELFF,TGTGCCAGCAGTGCTCTAGCGGGAGGACGTACCGGGGAGCTGTTTTTT
TRBV18,.,.,TRBJ2-3,CASSPPVRSDTQYF,TGTGCCAGCTCACCACCGGTCAGGTCAGATACGCAGTATTTT
TRBV6-5,.,.,TRBJ1-2,CASSPPLQSDGYTF,TGTGCCAGCAGCCCCCCCCTTCAATCGGATGGCTACACCTTC
TRBV10-1,.,.,TRBJ1-2,CASSESGTYGYTF,TGCGCCAGCAGTGAGTCTGGGACCTATGGCTACACCTTC
TRBV5-4,.,few,TRBJ1-2,CASSLDRRSYGYTF,TGTGCCAGCAGCTTGGACCGAAGGAGCTATGGCTACACCTTC
TRBV19,.,.,TRBJ2-1,CASKIKGSWNEQFF,TGTGCCAGTAAAATCAAGGGGTCGTGGAATGAGCAGTTCTTC
TRBV19,TRBD2,.,TRBJ2-3,CASTLAGVRTDTQYF,TGTGCCAGTACCCTAGCGGGAGTGCGCACAGATACGCAGTATTTT
TRBV10-3,.,.,TRBJ2-7,CAIRQGGSYEQYF,TGTGCCATCAGACAGGGTGGGAGCTACGAGCAGTACTTC
TRBV1,.,.,TRBJ2-3,CTSSQVKTSGSNPRNTDTQYF,TGCACCAGCAGCCAAGTGAAGACTAGCGGGTCTAACCCCAGAAACACAGATACGCAGTATTTT
TRBV7-8,TRBD1,.,TRBJ2-3,CASSPRGRGRDTQYF,TGTGCCAGCAGCCCTAGAGGCAGGGGGCGCGATACGCAGTATTTT
TRBV7-9,.,few,TRBJ2-3,CASSLGPWDTQYF,TGTGCCAGCAGCTTAGGACCCTGGGATACGCAGTATTTT
TRBV18,.,.,TRBJ2-7,CASSPQSDRSYEQYF,TGTGCCAGCTCACCCCAATCCGACAGGTCCTACGAGCAGTACTTC
TRBV5-1,.,few,TRBJ2-1,CASSLRFQVGDLYNEQFF,TGCGCCAGCAGCTTGCGCTTCCAAGTCGGGGACTTATACAATGAGCAGTTCTTC
TRBV30,TRBD1,.,TRBJ2-7,CAWSSGTARGQYF,TGTGCCTGGAGTTCCGGGACAGCCCGGGGGCAGTACTTC
TRBV4-1,.,once,TRBJ1-1,CASSQDGTEAFF,TGCGCCAGCAGCCAAGATGGGACTGAAGCTTTCTTT
TRBV6-1,TRBD2,.,TRBJ2-1,CASSGLAGGSRSVVFF,TGTGCCAGCAGTGGACTAGCGGGGGGGTCCCGTTCTGTTGTGTTCTTC
TRBV11-2,TRBD1,few,TRBJ2-5,CASSFGQGREQYF,TGTGCCAGCAGCTTTGGACAGGGGCGAGAGCAGTACTTC
TRBV11-2,.,.,TRBJ2-3,CASSLEGGRTQYF,TGTGCCAGCAGCTTAGAGGGTGGACGGACGCAGTATTTT
TRBV27,.,.,TRBJ1-4,CASKQWGVANEKLFF,TGTGCCAGCAAACAGTGGGGGGTCGCTAATGAAAAACTGTTTTTT
TRBV11-2,TRBD1,.,TRBJ2-7,CASSFRDRDEYEQYF,TGTGCCAGCAGCTTCCGGGACAGGGACGAGTACGAGCAGTACTTC
TRBV5-4,.,.,TRBJ2-2,CASSYRSWGGELFF,TGTGCCAGCAGCTACCGGTCATGGGGCGGGGAGCTGTTTTTT
TRBV7-9,TRBD1,.,TRBJ2-1,CASSLQGDEQFF,TGTGCCAGCAGCTTACAGGGGGATGAGCAGTTCTTC
TRBV4-1,.,.,TRBJ1-4,CASSHERATNEKLFF,TGCGCCAGCAGCCACGAGCGCGCAACTAATGAAAAACTGTTTTTT
TRBV2,TRBD1,once,TRBJ2-4,CASTAGTGLNIQYF,TGTGCCAGCACGGCGGGGACAGGTTTAAACATTCAGTACTTC
TRBV5-1,.,.,TRBJ1-3,CASSLNSISGNTIYF,TGCGCCAGCAGCTTGAATTCGATCTCTGGAAACACCATATATTTT
TRBV2,.,.,TRBJ2-3,CASIERLTDTQYF,TGTGCCAGCATTGAAAGACTCACGGATACGCAGTATTTT
TRBV2,TRBD1,.,TRBJ1-1,CASSFTTGTGGTEAFF,TGTGCCAGCAGTTTCACAACCGGGACAGGAGGAACTGAAGCTTTCTTT
TRBV18,TRBD1,.,TRBJ2-3,CASSPPGYRGTDTQYF,TGTGCCAGCTCACCCCCAGGGTACAGGGGGACAGATACGCAGTATTTT
TRBV5-6,TRBD2,.,TRBJ2-2,CASSFSSHGGVTGELFF,TGTGCCAGCAGCTTTTCCTCTCACGGGGGGGTGACCGGGGAGCTGTTTTTT
TRBV11-1,.,.,TRBJ2-1,CASSLVAGAYEQFF,TGTGCCAGCAGCTTAGTCGCTGGGGCCTATGAGCAGTTCTTC
TRBV6-6,.,once,TRBJ2-3,CASSYVESTDTQYF,TGTGCCAGCAGTTATGTTGAGAGCACAGATACGCAGTATTTT
TRBV28,.,.,TRBJ2-7,CASSLQSFEQYF,TGTGCCAGCAGTTTGCAGTCCTTCGAGCAGTACTTC
TRBV6-1,.,.,TRBJ1-5,CASNLGDTYQPQHF,TGTGCCAGCAACCTAGGGGACACTTATCAGCCCCAGCATTTT
TRBV5-6,TRBD1,.,TRBJ2-7,CASSLGWTGEGEQYF,TGTGCCAGCAGCTTGGGATGGACAGGGGAGGGCGAGCAGTACTTC
TRBV2,TRBD1,.,TRBJ1-2,CASSRTGVDGYTF,TGTGCCAGCAGTAGGACAGGGGTGGATGGCTACACCTTC
TRBV2,TRBD2,.,TRBJ2-1,CASRIRITGTSGVRNEQFF,TGTGCCAGCAGGATACGAATAACAGGGACTAGCGGGGTACGAAATGAGCAGTTCTTC
TRBV7-8,TRBD1,.,TRBJ2-7,CASSPGTGNHEQCF,TGTGCCAGCAGCCCCGGGACAGGGAATCACGAGCAGTGCTTC
TRBV5-1,.,.,TRBJ1-2,CASSGGSVRTNYGYTF,TGCGCCAGCAGCGGGGGGAGCGTCCGGACTAACTATGGCTACACCTTC
TRBV5-1,.,.,TRBJ1-1,CASSLGYLLNTEAFF,TGCGCCAGCAGCCTGGGATATCTCCTTAACACTGAAGCTTTCTTT
TRBV9,TRBD2,.,TRBJ2-3,CASSFGAGGGTDTQYF,TGTGCCAGCAGCTTCGGGGCGGGAGGGGGCACAGATACGCAGTATTTT
TRBV6-5,.,.,TRBJ2-2,CASSLLTETGELFF,TGTGCCAGCAGTCTCCTGACGGAAACCGGGGAGCTGTTTTTT
TRBV5-5,.,.,TRBJ2-1,CASSLIGPRLHNEQFF,TGTGCCAGCAGCTTGATCGGCCCTCGGCTGCACAATGAGCAGTTCTTC
TRBV28,.,few,TRBJ1-4,CASTRRGGEKLFF,TGTGCCAGCACACGGAGGGGTGGTGAAAAACTGTTTTTT
TRBV30,.,.,TRBJ2-6,CAGTGSGANVLTF,TGTGCCGGCACAGGTTCTGGGGCCAACGTCCTGACTTTC